The source of this T cell receptor beta chain is a study of T cell changes during pregnancy in multiple sclerosis. Using immunoSEQ multiplex PCR, the repertoire was profiled, and TCRdb retains in-frame clones only, with some absent. The sample consists of 100,000 or so clones, approximately 94% of them appearing once. V was shortened by 5 bases and J by 3 bases, with 10 bases between the two germline ends. From germline, CDR1 is SGHTA and CDR2 FQGNSA. CDR3 length: 13 residues. This sequence was found in a female donor with multiple sclerosis, enrolled in a pregnancy study. This specimen was peripheral blood, taken after pregnancy. The V call is TRBV7-2, the J call TRBJ1-2; no definite D call. CDR3 DNA sequence: TGTGCCAGCAGCCCCGCGTTCGACTATGGCTACACCTTC. Translation: CASSPAFDYGYTF.